The 4 T cell receptor beta chains below come from one sample, sequenced in a study of T cells in narcolepsy. Repertoires were generated with immunoSEQ multiplex PCR, while TCRdb's copy carries only in-frame clones and drops some. The data contain 30,000 to 40,000 clones, about 81% of them singletons. Specimen: CD45RA- memory CD4+ T cells from PBMCs. The receptor source for this set is a human donor with narcolepsy.

CDR3 bases: TGCGCCAGCAGCCCCGATCTAGCGCGGACCTACGAGCAGTACTTC. This codes for CASSPDLARTYEQYF. The genes are TRBV5-1 and TRBJ2-7; tentative D call: TRBD2 (6 bases). Trimming stripped 4 bases from V and 2 bases from J, with 16 bases between. Germline loops: CDR1 SGHRS, CDR2 YFSETQ. This CDR3 has 15 residues.

This clone has only a few counts. The CDR3 DNA is TGTGCCAGCAGCAAAGGCGACGTCTCCTACGAGCAGTACTTC. As protein: CASSKGDVSYEQYF. V and J are TRBV21-1 and TRBJ2-7. TRBV21-1 is shown as a pseudogene. CDR3 length equals 14 residues.

V usage is TRBV5-1 and J usage is TRBJ2-1, with 7 bases lining up with TRBD2. The V segment lost 0 bases and the J segment 9 bases; nucleotides outside the gene matches: 9. The CDR3 runs to 15 residues. Germline V lookup: CDR1 SGHRS, CDR2 YFSETQ. CDR3 residues: CASSLEWGGVPEQFF. In DNA, the CDR3 is TGCGCCAGCAGCTTGGAATGGGGGGGAGTTCCTGAGCAGTTCTTC. The variable domain in full, with the rest retrieved from reference TRBV5-1 and TRBJ2-1, is KAGVTQTPRYLIKTRGQQVTLSCSPISGHRSVSWYQQTPGQGLQFLFEYFSETQRNKGNFPGRFSGRQFSNSRSEMNVSTLELGDSALYLCASSLEWGGVPEQFFGPGTRLTVL.

J is TRBJ1-1 and V is TRBV7-9, with D possibly TRBD1 on 5 matching bases. V was trimmed by 4 bases and J by 4 bases, leaving 10 bases between them. The CDR3 length is 13 residues. The germline gives CDR1 SEHNR, CDR2 FQNEAQ (reference sequence). Here the CDR3 DNA reads TGTGCCAGCAGCTCCCGGGGGGGCACTGAAGCTTTCTTT. Protein: CASSSRGGTEAFF.